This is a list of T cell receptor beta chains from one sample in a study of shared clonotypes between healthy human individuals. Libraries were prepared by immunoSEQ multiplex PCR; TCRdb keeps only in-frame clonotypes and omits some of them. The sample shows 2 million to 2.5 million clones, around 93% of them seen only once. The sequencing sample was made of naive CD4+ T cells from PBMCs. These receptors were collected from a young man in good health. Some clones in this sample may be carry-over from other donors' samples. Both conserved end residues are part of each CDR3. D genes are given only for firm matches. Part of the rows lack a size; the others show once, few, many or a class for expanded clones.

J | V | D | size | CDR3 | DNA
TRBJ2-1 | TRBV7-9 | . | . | CASSLTGNEQFF | TGTGCCAGCAGCTTAACGGGGAATGAGCAGTTCTTC
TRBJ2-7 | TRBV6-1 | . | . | CASSGRRESYEQYF | TGTGCCAGCAGTGGTCGCAGGGAATCCTACGAGCAGTACTTC
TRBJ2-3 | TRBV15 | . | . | CATSRGKRVSTDTQYF | TGTGCCACCAGCAGAGGGAAGCGGGTGAGCACAGATACGCAGTATTTT
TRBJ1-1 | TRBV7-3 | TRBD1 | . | CASSRDRGSEAFF | TGTGCCAGCAGCCGGGACAGGGGGTCTGAAGCTTTCTTT
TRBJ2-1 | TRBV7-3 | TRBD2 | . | CASSALAGSSYNEQFF | TGTGCCAGCAGCGCCCTAGCGGGGAGCTCCTACAATGAGCAGTTCTTC
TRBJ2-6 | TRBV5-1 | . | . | CASSPPNPSGANVLTF | TGCGCCAGCAGCCCTCCGAACCCCTCTGGGGCCAACGTCCTGACTTTC
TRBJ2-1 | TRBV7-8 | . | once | CASSLDRGGEQFF | TGTGCCAGCAGCTTAGACCGGGGCGGTGAGCAGTTCTTC
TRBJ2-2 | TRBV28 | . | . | CASTSRANTGELFF | TGTGCCAGCACTAGCAGGGCTAACACCGGGGAGCTGTTTTTT
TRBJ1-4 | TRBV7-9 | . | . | CASSLPGTAEKLFF | TGTGCCAGCAGCTTACCCGGGACTGCCGAAAAACTGTTTTTT
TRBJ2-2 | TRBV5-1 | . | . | CASSLEGSLNTGELFF | TGCGCCAGCAGCTTGGAGGGTAGCTTAAACACCGGGGAGCTGTTTTTT
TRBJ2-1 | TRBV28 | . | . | CASSLAVPNEQFF | TGTGCCAGCAGTTTGGCGGTCCCTAATGAGCAGTTCTTC
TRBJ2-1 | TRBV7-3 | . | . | CASSLRGNEQFF | TGTGCCAGCAGCTTAAGGGGCAATGAGCAGTTCTTC
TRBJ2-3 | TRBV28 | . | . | CASSYGQTPSTDTQYF | TGTGCCAGCAGTTATGGACAGACTCCTAGCACAGATACGCAGTATTTT
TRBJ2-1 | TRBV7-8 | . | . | CASSFQSTGNKRNEQFF | TGTGCCAGCAGTTTTCAATCTACAGGCAACAAGCGCAATGAGCAGTTCTTC
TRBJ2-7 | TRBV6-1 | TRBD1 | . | CASSQDRVKQYF | TGTGCCAGCAGCCAGGACAGGGTGAAGCAGTACTTC
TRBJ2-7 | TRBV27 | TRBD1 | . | CASSPLGTGSYEQYF | TGTGCCAGCAGTCCTCTCGGGACAGGGAGTTACGAGCAGTACTTC
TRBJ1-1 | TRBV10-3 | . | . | CAIRDSTENEAFF | TGTGCCATCAGGGATAGCACAGAAAATGAAGCTTTCTTT
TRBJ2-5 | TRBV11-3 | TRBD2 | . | CASSRGTSWGETQYF | TGTGCCAGCAGCCGAGGGACTAGCTGGGGGGAGACCCAGTACTTC
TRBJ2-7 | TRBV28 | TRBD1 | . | CASSFGQGADEQYF | TGTGCCAGCAGTTTCGGACAGGGGGCGGACGAGCAGTACTTC
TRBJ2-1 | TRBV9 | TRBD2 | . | CASSASSGRILNEQFF | TGTGCCAGCAGCGCCTCCAGCGGGAGGATTTTAAATGAGCAGTTCTTC
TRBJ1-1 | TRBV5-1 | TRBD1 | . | CASSPVPTGAETEAFF | TGCGCCAGCAGCCCCGTACCGACAGGGGCAGAAACTGAAGCTTTCTTT
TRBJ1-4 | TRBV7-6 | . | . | CASSLGGWGSATNEKLFF | TGTGCCAGCAGCTTAGGGGGTTGGGGGTCCGCAACTAATGAAAAACTGTTTTTT
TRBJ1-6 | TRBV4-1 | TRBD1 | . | CASSPQKTGGDSPLHF | TGCGCCAGCAGCCCTCAAAAAACAGGGGGCGATTCACCCCTCCACTTT
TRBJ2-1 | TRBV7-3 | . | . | CASSLAARYEQFF | TGTGCCAGCAGCCTAGCCGCTAGGTATGAGCAGTTCTTC
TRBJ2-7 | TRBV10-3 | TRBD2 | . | CAISGPVSGIQYF | TGTGCCATCAGTGGCCCGGTCAGCGGGATCCAGTACTTC
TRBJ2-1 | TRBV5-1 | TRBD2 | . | CASSLRTSGRTYSYNEQFF | TGCGCCAGCAGCCTTAGGACTAGCGGGAGGACCTATTCCTACAATGAGCAGTTCTTC
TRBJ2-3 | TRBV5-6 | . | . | CASSLVSMGTDTQYF | TGTGCCAGCAGCCTGGTCTCTATGGGGACAGATACGCAGTATTTT
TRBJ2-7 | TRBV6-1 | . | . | CASSQLASSSYEQYF | TGTGCCAGCAGTCAACTAGCATCGAGCTCCTACGAGCAGTACTTC
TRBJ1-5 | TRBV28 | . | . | CASSPLGQPQHF | TGTGCCAGCAGTCCCCTGGGTCAGCCCCAGCATTTT
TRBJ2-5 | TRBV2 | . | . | CASSEDPETQYF | TGTGCCAGCAGTGAAGACCCAGAGACCCAGTACTTC
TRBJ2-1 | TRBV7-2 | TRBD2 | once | CASSLVGREGNNEQFF | TGTGCCAGCAGCTTAGTCGGCAGGGAGGGAAACAATGAGCAGTTCTTC
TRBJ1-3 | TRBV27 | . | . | CASSFGPTNTIYF | TGTGCCAGCAGTTTTGGACCGACGAACACCATATATTTT
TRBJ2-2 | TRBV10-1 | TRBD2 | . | CATSAGTNTGELFF | TGCGCCACTTCAGCGGGGACGAACACCGGGGAGCTGTTTTTT
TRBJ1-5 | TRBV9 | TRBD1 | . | CASSDPGQVNQPQHF | TGTGCCAGCAGCGACCCGGGACAGGTGAATCAGCCCCAGCATTTT
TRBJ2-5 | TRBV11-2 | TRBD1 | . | CASSLGPPGQIVQETQYF | TGTGCCAGCAGCTTAGGTCCCCCGGGACAGATAGTCCAAGAGACCCAGTACTTC
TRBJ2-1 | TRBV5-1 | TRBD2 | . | CASSSGTSGYEQFF | TGCGCCAGCAGCTCTGGGACTAGCGGGTATGAGCAGTTCTTC
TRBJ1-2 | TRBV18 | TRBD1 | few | CASSLAGQGASGPGYTF | TGTGCCAGCTCCCTTGCGGGACAGGGGGCCTCGGGGCCCGGCTACACCTTC
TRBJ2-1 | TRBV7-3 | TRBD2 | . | CASSLGAGGFNEQFF | TGTGCCAGCAGCTTAGGGGCGGGAGGGTTTAATGAGCAGTTCTTC
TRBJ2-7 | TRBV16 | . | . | CASTHPVSYEQYF | TGTGCCAGCACGCACCCAGTGTCCTACGAGCAGTACTTC
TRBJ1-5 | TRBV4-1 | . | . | CASTPFFLSSGGPQHF | TGCGCCAGCACCCCTTTCTTCTTGTCTTCTGGAGGGCCCCAGCATTTT
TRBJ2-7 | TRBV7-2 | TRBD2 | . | CASSLDWTSGSYEQYF | TGTGCCAGCAGCTTAGATTGGACTAGCGGGTCCTACGAGCAGTACTTC
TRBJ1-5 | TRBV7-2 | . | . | CASSLESGLSNQPQHF | TGTGCCAGCAGCTTAGAGTCGGGGCTGAGCAATCAGCCCCAGCATTTT
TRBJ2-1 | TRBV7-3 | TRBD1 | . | CASSLRGDRGLNEQFF | TGTGCCAGCAGCTTAAGAGGGGACAGGGGCCTCAATGAGCAGTTCTTC
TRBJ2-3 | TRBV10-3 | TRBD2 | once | CAIRPGLAVSTDTQYF | TGTGCCATTCGACCGGGACTAGCGGTTAGCACAGATACGCAGTATTTT
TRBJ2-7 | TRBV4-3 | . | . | CASSQDLGADEQYF | TGCGCCAGCAGCCAAGATCTCGGCGCCGACGAGCAGTACTTC
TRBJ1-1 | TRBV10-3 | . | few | CAISEFTEAFF | TGTGCCATCAGTGAGTTCACTGAAGCTTTCTTT
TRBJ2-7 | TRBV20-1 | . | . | CSASQGYEQYF | TGCAGTGCTAGTCAGGGCTACGAGCAGTACTTC
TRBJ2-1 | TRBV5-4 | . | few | CALDRIGRNEQFF | TGTGCCCTCGACCGCATTGGTCGGAATGAGCAGTTCTTC
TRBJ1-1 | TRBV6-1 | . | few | CASRLRDTEAFF | TGTGCCAGCAGACTCAGGGACACTGAAGCTTTCTTT
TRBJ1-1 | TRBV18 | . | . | CASSPPGGGTEAFF | TGTGCCAGCTCACCACCGGGGGGAGGGACTGAAGCTTTCTTT
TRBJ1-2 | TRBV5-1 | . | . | CASSLAVQDGGYTF | TGCGCCAGCAGCTTGGCTGTTCAAGACGGTGGCTACACCTTC